The rows below give T cell receptor beta chains drawn from one sample of a study of cytomegalovirus exposure and HLA in healthy donors. Measured with immunoSEQ multiplex PCR; TCRdb has only the in-frame clones, and not every one. Of approximately 180,000 clones listed, 80% are singletons. Sequencing was done on a sample of PBMCs. The receptors originated from a woman between 40 and 50 years old in good health and CMV-seronegative. Each CDR3 is given with its conserved first and last residue. Fields, in order: D gene, J gene, V gene, clone size, CDR3 DNA, CDR3 protein. A D gene is named only where the DNA matches it firmly. The size entry is marked missing in some rows and otherwise reads once, few, many or a size class.

D: .
J: TRBJ2-5
V: TRBV6-1
size: .
DNA: TGTGCCAGCAGTGAGGTGGTGTTAGCCGGAGGTGAGACCCAGTACTTC
CDR3: CASSEVVLAGGETQYF

D: .
J: TRBJ1-1
V: TRBV7-9
size: medium-sized
DNA: TGTGCCAGCAGCTTAGTCAGGGAGGCCACTGAAGCTTTCTTT
CDR3: CASSLVREATEAFF

D: .
J: TRBJ1-1
V: TRBV7-3
size: .
DNA: TGTGCCAGCAGCTCGGGGACGGCGGGGGCAGCTTTCTTT
CDR3: CASSSGTAGAAFF

D: TRBD2
J: TRBJ2-1
V: TRBV9
size: .
DNA: TGTGCCAGCAGCTCCCCTAGCGGGACGGGTCACAATGAGCAGTTCTTC
CDR3: CASSSPSGTGHNEQFF

D: TRBD1
J: TRBJ1-1
V: TRBV7-2
size: .
DNA: TGTGCCAGCAGCCCGGGAGGGGGCGAAAAGACTGAAGCTTTCTTT
CDR3: CASSPGGGEKTEAFF

D: .
J: TRBJ1-2
V: TRBV5-1
size: .
DNA: TGCGCCAGCAGCTTGGAAGGGGTGTCTAACTATGGCTACACCTTC
CDR3: CASSLEGVSNYGYTF

D: .
J: TRBJ1-6
V: TRBV15
size: .
DNA: TGTGCCACCAGCAGAGATAGATCCCGTTCGAGCTCCTATAATTCACCCCTCCACTTT
CDR3: CATSRDRSRSSSYNSPLHF

D: TRBD2
J: TRBJ2-3
V: TRBV4-3
size: .
DNA: TGCGCCAGCAGCCAAGATGCGTCTAGCGGGAGTCAGTGGTTT
CDR3: CASSQDASSGSQWF

D: TRBD2
J: TRBJ2-5
V: TRBV7-2
size: few
DNA: TGTGCCAGCAGCTCCCCGGGGGAGGGTAGCGGGCAAGAGACCCAGTACTTC
CDR3: CASSSPGEGSGQETQYF

D: .
J: TRBJ1-5
V: TRBV27
size: few
DNA: TGTGCCAGCAGGGGGGGAGCCGTTAATAGCAATCAGCCCCAGCATTTT
CDR3: CASRGGAVNSNQPQHF

D: TRBD2
J: TRBJ2-1
V: TRBV27
size: .
DNA: TGTGCCAGCAGTCTCTTCCTAGCGGGAAACAATGAGCAGTTCTTC
CDR3: CASSLFLAGNNEQFF

D: .
J: TRBJ1-2
V: TRBV30
size: .
DNA: TGTGCCTGGAGTAAAGGGGCGCGGGGCTACACCTTC
CDR3: CAWSKGARGYTF

D: .
J: TRBJ1-1
V: TRBV11-3
size: .
DNA: TGTGCCAGCAGCCCTCTTACAGGGTTGAACACTGAAGCTTTCTTT
CDR3: CASSPLTGLNTEAFF

D: TRBD1
J: TRBJ1-5
V: TRBV19
size: once
DNA: TGTGCCAGTAGTGAACAGGGGTATAGCAATCAGCCCCAGCATTTT
CDR3: CASSEQGYSNQPQHF

D: TRBD2
J: TRBJ2-3
V: TRBV18
size: .
DNA: TGTGCCAGCTCACCAGGGACTAGCGGGAACACAGATACGCAGTATTTT
CDR3: CASSPGTSGNTDTQYF

D: .
J: TRBJ2-1
V: TRBV21-1
size: .
DNA: TGTGCCAGCAGCAAACTGGGACTAGCGGGCCACAATGAGCAGTTCTTC
CDR3: CASSKLGLAGHNEQFF

D: .
J: TRBJ1-1
V: TRBV28
size: few
DNA: TGTGCCAGCAGTCTCGGGGGGAATTTGGGGACTGAAGCTTTCTTT
CDR3: CASSLGGNLGTEAFF

D: TRBD2
J: TRBJ2-7
V: TRBV11-3
size: .
DNA: TGTGCCAGCAGCGCGGGGGGGACCTACGAGCAGTACTTC
CDR3: CASSAGGTYEQYF

D: .
J: TRBJ2-1
V: TRBV19
size: .
DNA: TGTGCCAGTAGTATAGTTCCCGGTGGGGGGAATGAGCAGTTCTTC
CDR3: CASSIVPGGGNEQFF

D: .
J: TRBJ1-4
V: TRBV19
size: .
DNA: TGTGCCAGTAGTCAGCTCGGGACGGAGGGGGAAAAACTGTTTTTT
CDR3: CASSQLGTEGEKLFF

D: .
J: TRBJ1-4
V: TRBV7-9
size: .
DNA: TGTGCCAGCAGCCAGGGGCAGTACGCCAAACTGTTTTTT
CDR3: CASSQGQYAKLFF

D: TRBD2
J: TRBJ2-3
V: TRBV19
size: .
DNA: TGTGCCAGTAGTAACCTAGCGGCCCGTACAGATACGCAGTATTTT
CDR3: CASSNLAARTDTQYF

D: TRBD1
J: TRBJ2-1
V: TRBV6-5
size: .
DNA: TGTGCCAGCAGTTACTCCGCAGGGGGCTACAATGAGCAGTTCTTC
CDR3: CASSYSAGGYNEQFF

D: TRBD1
J: TRBJ1-1
V: TRBV10-3
size: .
DNA: TGTGCCAGTAGGCCGGACAGGTCGAACACTGAAGCTTTCTTT
CDR3: CASRPDRSNTEAFF

D: TRBD1
J: TRBJ2-1
V: TRBV7-9
size: .
DNA: TGTGCCAGCAGCTTGGGGACAGGGACCTACAATGAGCAGTTCTTC
CDR3: CASSLGTGTYNEQFF

D: TRBD1
J: TRBJ2-7
V: TRBV27
size: .
DNA: TGTGCCAGCAGTTGGGGACAGGGGGCGATCTACGAGCAGTACTTC
CDR3: CASSWGQGAIYEQYF

D: .
J: TRBJ1-1
V: TRBV6-1
size: .
DNA: TGTGCCAGCACCAGAGCGGGACACTCGAACACTGAAGCTTTCTTT
CDR3: CASTRAGHSNTEAFF

D: .
J: TRBJ2-7
V: TRBV13
size: .
DNA: TGTGCCAGCAGCTTAAGGCTTAGGATGGGCTCCGACGAGCAGTACTTC
CDR3: CASSLRLRMGSDEQYF

D: TRBD1
J: TRBJ2-7
V: TRBV28
size: .
DNA: TGTGCCATTTCCGGGACAGGGATCCACAGGTACTTC
CDR3: CAISGTGIHRYF

D: TRBD1
J: TRBJ1-6
V: TRBV4-3
size: few
DNA: TGCGCCAGCAGCCAGGAGGGACAGGGCCAGTCACCCCTCCACTTT
CDR3: CASSQEGQGQSPLHF

D: .
J: TRBJ2-6
V: TRBV5-4
size: .
DNA: TGTGCCAGCAGCTCCGAGGAGGGAGAGGCGACTGGGGCCAACGTCCTGACTTTC
CDR3: CASSSEEGEATGANVLTF

D: TRBD1
J: TRBJ1-5
V: TRBV2
size: .
DNA: TGTGCCAGCAGCCGGGACAGGGCAAACCAGCCCCAGCATTTT
CDR3: CASSRDRANQPQHF

D: .
J: TRBJ2-1
V: TRBV4-3
size: once
DNA: TGCGCCAGCAGCCAAGAGGGACACTCCCTGGGCTATGAGCAGTTCTTC
CDR3: CASSQEGHSLGYEQFF

D: .
J: TRBJ1-4
V: TRBV14
size: .
DNA: TGTGCCAGCAGCTTCCCATCCGAAAAACTGTTTTTT
CDR3: CASSFPSEKLFF

D: TRBD2
J: TRBJ2-1
V: TRBV29-1
size: .
DNA: TGCAGCGCACCCAGCGGGAGGGCCCCCTACAATGAGCAGTTCTTC
CDR3: CSAPSGRAPYNEQFF

D: TRBD1
J: TRBJ2-2
V: TRBV2
size: .
DNA: TGTGCCAGCAGCAACAGGGGAAGAACCGGGGAGCTGTTTTTT
CDR3: CASSNRGRTGELFF

D: TRBD2
J: TRBJ2-2
V: TRBV18
size: .
DNA: TGTGCCAGCTCTCCGGGACTAGCGGTGAACACCGGGGAGCTGTTTTTT
CDR3: CASSPGLAVNTGELFF

D: .
J: TRBJ2-1
V: TRBV6-4
size: .
DNA: TGTGCCAGCAGTGACTTACCTAGCGCTAGCTCCTACAATGAGCAGTTCTTC
CDR3: CASSDLPSASSYNEQFF